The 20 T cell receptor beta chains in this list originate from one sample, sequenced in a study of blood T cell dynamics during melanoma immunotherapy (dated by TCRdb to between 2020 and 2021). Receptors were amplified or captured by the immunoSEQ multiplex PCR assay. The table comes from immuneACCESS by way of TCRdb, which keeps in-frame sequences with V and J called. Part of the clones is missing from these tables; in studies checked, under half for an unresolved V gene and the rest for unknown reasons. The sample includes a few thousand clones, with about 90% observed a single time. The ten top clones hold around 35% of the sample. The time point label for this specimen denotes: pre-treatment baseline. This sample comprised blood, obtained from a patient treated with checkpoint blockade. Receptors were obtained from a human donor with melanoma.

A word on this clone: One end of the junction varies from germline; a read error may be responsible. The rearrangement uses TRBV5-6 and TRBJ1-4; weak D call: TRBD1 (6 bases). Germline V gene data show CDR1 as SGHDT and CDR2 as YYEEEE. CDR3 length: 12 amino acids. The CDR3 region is CASSLVGGPPSF. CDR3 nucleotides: TGTGCCAGCAGCTTGGTTGGGGGCCCCCCTAGTTTT. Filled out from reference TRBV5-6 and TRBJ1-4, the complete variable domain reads DAGVTQSPTHLIKTRGQQVTLRCSPKSGHDTVSWYQQALGQGPQFIFQYYEEEERQRGNFPDRFSGHQFPNYSSELNVNALLLGDSALYLCASSLVGGPPSFGSGTQLSVL.

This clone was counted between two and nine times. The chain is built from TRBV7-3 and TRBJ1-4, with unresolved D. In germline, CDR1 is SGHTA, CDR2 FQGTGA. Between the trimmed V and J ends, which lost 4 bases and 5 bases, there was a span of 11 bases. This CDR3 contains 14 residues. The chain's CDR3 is CASSSPNPNEKLFF. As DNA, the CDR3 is TGTGCCAGCAGCTCCCCCAACCCCAATGAAAAACTGTTTTTT.

The CDR3, as DNA: TGTGCCATCAGCAGAATGGACAGGGGGGGTTTCGACGAGCAGTACTTC. It translates to CAISRMDRGGFDEQYF. This chain uses TRBV10-3 with TRBJ2-7; 10 nucleotides agree with TRBD1. This CDR3 region has 16 residues. V shed 6 bases, J shed 5 bases, and the junction held 13 bases outside the gene matches. Germline V gives CDR1 ENHRY, CDR2 SYGVKD.

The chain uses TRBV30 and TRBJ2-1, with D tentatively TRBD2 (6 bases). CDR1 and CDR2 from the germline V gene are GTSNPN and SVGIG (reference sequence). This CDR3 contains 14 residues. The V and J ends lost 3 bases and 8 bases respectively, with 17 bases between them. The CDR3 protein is CAWSLGAGLDEQFF. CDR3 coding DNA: TGTGCCTGGAGCCTCGGGGCGGGATTAGATGAGCAGTTCTTC. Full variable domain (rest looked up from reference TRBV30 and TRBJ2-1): SQTIHQWPATLVQPVGSPLSLECTVEGTSNPNLYWYRQAAGRGLQLLFYSVGIGQISSEVPQNLSASRPQDRQFILSSKKLLLSDSGFYLCAWSLGAGLDEQFFGPGTRLTVL.

The DNA of the CDR3 is TGTGCCAGCAGCTCACGCCAGGCGGGACAGTGGCGTCAGCCCCAGCATTTT. Amino acids: CASSSRQAGQWRQPQHF. This sequence joins TRBV5-8 and TRBJ1-5; 7 nucleotides align to TRBD1. V was pared by 3 bases and J by 6 bases, with 15 bases of the junction left unmatched. The CDR3 runs to 17 residues. Germline V gene data show CDR1 as SGHTS and CDR2 as YDEGEE.

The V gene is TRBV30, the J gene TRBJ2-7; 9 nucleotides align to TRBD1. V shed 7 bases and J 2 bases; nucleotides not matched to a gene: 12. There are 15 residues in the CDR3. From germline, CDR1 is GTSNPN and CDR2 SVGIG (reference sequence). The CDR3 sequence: CALEDRGPNPYEQYF. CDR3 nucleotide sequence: TGTGCCTTAGAGGACAGGGGCCCCAATCCCTACGAGCAGTACTTC.

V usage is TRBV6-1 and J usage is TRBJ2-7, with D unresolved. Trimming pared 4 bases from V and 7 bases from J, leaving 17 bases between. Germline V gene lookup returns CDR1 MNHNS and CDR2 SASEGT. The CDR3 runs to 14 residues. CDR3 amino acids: CASSALLSGWEQYF. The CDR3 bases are TGTGCCAGCAGTGCCCTCCTCTCCGGGTGGGAGCAGTACTTC.

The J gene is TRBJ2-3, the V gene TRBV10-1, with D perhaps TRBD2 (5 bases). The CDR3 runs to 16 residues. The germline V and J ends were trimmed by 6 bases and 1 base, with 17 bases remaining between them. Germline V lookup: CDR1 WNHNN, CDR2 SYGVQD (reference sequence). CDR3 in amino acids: CASSCLREGGTDTQYF. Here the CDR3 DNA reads TGCGCCAGCAGCTGCCTCCGAGAGGGAGGCACAGATACGCAGTATTTT.

CDR3 sequence reads: CASKPGLAGVDEQFF. DNA for the CDR3: TGTGCCAGCAAACCTGGACTAGCGGGAGTGGATGAGCAGTTCTTC. V gene TRBV7-2 combines with J gene TRBJ2-1; 13 bases are a match to TRBD2. This CDR3 region has 15 residues. The germline V gene has CDR1 SGHTA and CDR2 FQGNSA. Trimming took 7 bases from V and 8 from J; bases not matched to a gene: 8.

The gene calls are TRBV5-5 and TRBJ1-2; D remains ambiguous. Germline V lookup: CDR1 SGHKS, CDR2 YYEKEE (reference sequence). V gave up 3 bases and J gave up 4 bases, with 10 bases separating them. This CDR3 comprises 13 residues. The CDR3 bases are TGTGCCAGCAGCTCCGAAGCCCGCTATGGCTACACCTTC. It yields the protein CASSSEARYGYTF.

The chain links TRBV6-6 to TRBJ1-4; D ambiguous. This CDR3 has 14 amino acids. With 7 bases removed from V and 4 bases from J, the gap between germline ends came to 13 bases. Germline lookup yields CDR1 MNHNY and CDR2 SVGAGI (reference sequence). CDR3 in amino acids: CASTYNGDNEKLFF. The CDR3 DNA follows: TGTGCCAGCACGTATAACGGGGATAATGAAAAACTGTTTTTT.

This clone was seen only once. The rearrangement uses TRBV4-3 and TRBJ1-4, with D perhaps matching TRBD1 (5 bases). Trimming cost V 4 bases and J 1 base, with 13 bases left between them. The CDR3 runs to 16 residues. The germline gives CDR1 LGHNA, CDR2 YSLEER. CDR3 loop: CASSREVQGTNEKLFF. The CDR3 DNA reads TGCGCCAGCAGCCGAGAGGTGCAGGGAACTAATGAAAAACTGTTTTTT.

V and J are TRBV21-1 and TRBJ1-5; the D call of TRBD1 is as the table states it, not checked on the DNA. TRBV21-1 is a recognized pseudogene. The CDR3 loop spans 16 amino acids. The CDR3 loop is CASSQGGGKNNQPQHF. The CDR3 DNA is TGTGCCAGCTCACAGGGGGGAGGGAAAAACAATCAGCCCCAGCATTTT.

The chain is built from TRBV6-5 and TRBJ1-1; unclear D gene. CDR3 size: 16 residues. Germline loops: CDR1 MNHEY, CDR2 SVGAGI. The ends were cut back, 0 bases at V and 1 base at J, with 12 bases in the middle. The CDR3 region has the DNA TGTGCCAGCAGTTACTCGCGAAGAGGGAGGAACACTGAAGCTTTCTTT. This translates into CASSYSRRGRNTEAFF.

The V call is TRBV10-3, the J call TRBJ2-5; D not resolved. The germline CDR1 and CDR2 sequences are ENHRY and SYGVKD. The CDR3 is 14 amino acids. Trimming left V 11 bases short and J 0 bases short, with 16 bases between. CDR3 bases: TGTGCCCCCGTACCAGCTAGGTACCAAGAGACCCAGTACTTC. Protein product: CAPVPARYQETQYF.

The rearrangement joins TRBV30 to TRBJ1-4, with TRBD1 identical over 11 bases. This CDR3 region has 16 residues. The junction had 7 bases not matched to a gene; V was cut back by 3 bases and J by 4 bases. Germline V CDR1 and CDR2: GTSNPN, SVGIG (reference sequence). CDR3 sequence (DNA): TGTGCCTGGAGAGGACAGGGGGCGGCCTTTAATGAAAAACTGTTTTTT. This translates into CAWRGQGAAFNEKLFF.

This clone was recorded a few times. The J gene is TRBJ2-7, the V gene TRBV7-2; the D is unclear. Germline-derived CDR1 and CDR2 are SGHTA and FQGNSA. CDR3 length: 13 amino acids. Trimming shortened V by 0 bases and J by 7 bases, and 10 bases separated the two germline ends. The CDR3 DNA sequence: TGTGCCAGCAGCTTAGCCCTATTCAGAGAGCAGTACTTC. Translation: CASSLALFREQYF.

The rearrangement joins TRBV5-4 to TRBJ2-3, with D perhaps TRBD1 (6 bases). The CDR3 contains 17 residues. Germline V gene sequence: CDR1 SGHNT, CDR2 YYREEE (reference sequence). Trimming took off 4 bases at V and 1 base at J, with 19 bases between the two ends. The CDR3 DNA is TGTGCCAGCAGCCCCGGTGGGACACTTAGGGGCACAGATACGCAGTATTTT. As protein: CASSPGGTLRGTDTQYF.

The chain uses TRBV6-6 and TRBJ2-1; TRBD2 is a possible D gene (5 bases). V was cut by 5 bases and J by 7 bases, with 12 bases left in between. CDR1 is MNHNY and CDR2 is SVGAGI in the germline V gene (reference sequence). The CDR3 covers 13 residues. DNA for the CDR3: TGTGCCAGCAGTAACCCAGCGGTTAATGAGCAGTTCTTC. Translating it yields CASSNPAVNEQFF.

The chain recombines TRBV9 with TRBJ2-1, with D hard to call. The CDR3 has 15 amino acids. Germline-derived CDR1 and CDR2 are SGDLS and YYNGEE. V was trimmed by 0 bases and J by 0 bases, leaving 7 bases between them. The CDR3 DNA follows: TGTGCCAGCAGCGTAGCTGGCGACTCCTACAATGAGCAGTTCTTC. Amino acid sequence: CASSVAGDSYNEQFF.